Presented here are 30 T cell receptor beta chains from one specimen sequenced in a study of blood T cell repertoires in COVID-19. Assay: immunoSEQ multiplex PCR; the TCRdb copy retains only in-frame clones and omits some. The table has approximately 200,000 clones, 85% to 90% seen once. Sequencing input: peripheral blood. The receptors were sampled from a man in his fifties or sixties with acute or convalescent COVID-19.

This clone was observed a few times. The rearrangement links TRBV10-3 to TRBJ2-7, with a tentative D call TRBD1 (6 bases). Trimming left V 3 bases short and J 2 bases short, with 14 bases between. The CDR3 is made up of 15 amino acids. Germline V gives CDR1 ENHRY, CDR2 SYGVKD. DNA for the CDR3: TGTGCCATCAGTGATAGGCAGGGGCTTCCCTACGAGCAGTACTTC. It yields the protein CAISDRQGLPYEQYF.

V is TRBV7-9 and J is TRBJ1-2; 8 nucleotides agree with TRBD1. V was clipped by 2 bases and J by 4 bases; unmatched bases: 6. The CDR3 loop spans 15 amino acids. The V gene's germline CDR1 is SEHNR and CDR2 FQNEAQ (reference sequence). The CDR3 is CASSLFSGGTYGYTF. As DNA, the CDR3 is TGTGCCAGCAGCTTATTTTCAGGGGGCACCTATGGCTACACCTTC.

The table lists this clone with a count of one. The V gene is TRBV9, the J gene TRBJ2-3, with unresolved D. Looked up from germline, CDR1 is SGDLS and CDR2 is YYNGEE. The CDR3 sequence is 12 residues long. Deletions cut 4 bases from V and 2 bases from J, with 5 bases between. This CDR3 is CASSLTTDTQYF. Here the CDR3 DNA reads TGTGCCAGCAGCCTAACCACAGATACGCAGTATTTT. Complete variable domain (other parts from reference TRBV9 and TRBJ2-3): DSGVTQTPKHLITATGQRVTLRCSPRSGDLSVYWYQQSLDQGLQFLIQYYNGEERAKGNILERFSAQQFPDLHSELNLSSLELGDSALYFCASSLTTDTQYFGPGTRLTVL.

The CDR3 DNA follows: TGTGCCAGCAGTCTCTCCGGGACAACTAACTATGGCTACACCTTC. Translating it yields CASSLSGTTNYGYTF. The rearrangement uses TRBV27 and TRBJ1-2; D may be TRBD1 (6 bases). The germline gives CDR1 MNHEY, CDR2 SMNVEV (reference sequence). The length of the CDR3 is 15 residues. V lost 5 bases, J lost 0 bases, and 13 bases lay in between.

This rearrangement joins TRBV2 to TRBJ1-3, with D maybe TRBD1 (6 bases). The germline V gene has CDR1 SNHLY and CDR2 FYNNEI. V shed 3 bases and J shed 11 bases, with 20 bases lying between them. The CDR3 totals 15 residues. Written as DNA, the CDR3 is TGTGCCAGCAGTGACCTCCAGACCACAGGGATTCCCATATATTTT. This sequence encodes CASSDLQTTGIPIYF.

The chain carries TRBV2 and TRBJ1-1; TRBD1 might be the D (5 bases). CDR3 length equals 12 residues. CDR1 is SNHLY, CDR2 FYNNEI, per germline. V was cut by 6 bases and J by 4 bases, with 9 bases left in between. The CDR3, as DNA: TGTGCCAGCAGGGAGGGGATCACTGAAGCTTTCTTT. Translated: CASREGITEAFF.

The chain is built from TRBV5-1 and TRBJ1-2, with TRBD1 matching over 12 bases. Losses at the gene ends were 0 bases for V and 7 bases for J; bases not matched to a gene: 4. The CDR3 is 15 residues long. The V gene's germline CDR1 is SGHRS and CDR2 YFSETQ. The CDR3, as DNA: TGCGCCAGCAGCTTGGAGGGGGACAGGGGGCTTGGCTACACCTTC. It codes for CASSLEGDRGLGYTF. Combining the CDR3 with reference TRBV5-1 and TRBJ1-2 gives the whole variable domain KAGVTQTPRYLIKTRGQQVTLSCSPISGHRSVSWYQQTPGQGLQFLFEYFSETQRNKGNFPGRFSGRQFSNSRSEMNVSTLELGDSALYLCASSLEGDRGLGYTFGSGTRLTVV.

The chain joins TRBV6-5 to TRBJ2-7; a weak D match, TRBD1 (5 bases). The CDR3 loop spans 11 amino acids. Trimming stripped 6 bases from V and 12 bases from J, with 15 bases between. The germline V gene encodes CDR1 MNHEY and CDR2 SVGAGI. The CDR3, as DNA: TGTGCCAGCAGAGGCCAGGGTTATTGGTACTTC. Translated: CASRGQGYWYF.

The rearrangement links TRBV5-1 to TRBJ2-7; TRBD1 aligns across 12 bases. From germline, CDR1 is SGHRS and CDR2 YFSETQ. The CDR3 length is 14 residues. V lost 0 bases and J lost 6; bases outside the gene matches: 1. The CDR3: CASSLGDRGREQYF. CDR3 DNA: TGCGCCAGCAGCTTGGGGGACAGGGGGCGCGAGCAGTACTTC.

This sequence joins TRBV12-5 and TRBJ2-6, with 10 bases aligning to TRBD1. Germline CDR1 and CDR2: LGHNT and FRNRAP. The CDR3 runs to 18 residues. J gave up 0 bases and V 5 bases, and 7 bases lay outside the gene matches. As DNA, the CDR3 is TGTGCTAGTGGTCCGATCCGGGACAGGGGCTCTGGGGCCAACGTCCTGACTTTC. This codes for CASGPIRDRGSGANVLTF.

The CDR3 nucleotides read TGTGCCAGTAGTAGAGGACTGACAGATACGCAGTATTTT. It encodes CASSRGLTDTQYF. The chain links TRBV19 to TRBJ2-3; perhaps TRBD2 as D (5 bases). With 4 bases removed from V and 3 bases from J, the gap between germline ends came to 8 bases. CDR1 LNHDA and CDR2 SQIVND come from the germline V gene (reference sequence). This CDR3 spans 13 amino acids.

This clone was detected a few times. The DNA for the CDR3 is TGCACCAGCAACCAGAGCAGGGGGCGAACTGAAGCTTTCTTT. Translation gives CTSNQSRGRTEAFF. The chain couples TRBV1 to TRBJ1-1; the table's D call, TRBD1, was not checked against the DNA. TRBV1 is designated a pseudogene. CDR3 length equals 14 residues.

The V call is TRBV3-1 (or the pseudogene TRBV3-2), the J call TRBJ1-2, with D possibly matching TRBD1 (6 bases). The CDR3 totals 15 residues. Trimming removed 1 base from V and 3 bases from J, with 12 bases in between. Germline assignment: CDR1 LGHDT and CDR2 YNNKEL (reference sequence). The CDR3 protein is CASSQGAGVYYGYTF. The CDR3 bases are TGTGCCAGCAGCCAAGGGGCAGGGGTTTACTATGGCTACACCTTC.

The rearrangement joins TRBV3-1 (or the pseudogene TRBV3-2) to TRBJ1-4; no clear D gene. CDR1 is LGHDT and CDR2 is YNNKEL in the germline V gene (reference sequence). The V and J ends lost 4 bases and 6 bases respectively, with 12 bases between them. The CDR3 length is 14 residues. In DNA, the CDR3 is TGTGCCAGCAGCCTTCGACATAAAGATGAAAAACTGTTTTTT. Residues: CASSLRHKDEKLFF.

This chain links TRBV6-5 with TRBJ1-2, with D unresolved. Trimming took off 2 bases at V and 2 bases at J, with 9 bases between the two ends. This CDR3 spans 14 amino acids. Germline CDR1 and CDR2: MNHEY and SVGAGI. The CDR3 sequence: CASSYQAANYGYTF. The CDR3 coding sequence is TGTGCCAGCAGTTACCAAGCAGCGAACTATGGCTACACCTTC.

The CDR3 loop is CASRRSNTIYF. Written as DNA, the CDR3 is TGTGCCAGCAGACGGAGTAACACCATATATTTT. The genes are TRBV12-3 or TRBV12-4 and TRBJ1-3; D is ambiguous. The CDR3 has 11 residues. Trimming cost V 6 bases and J 7 bases, with 7 bases left between them.

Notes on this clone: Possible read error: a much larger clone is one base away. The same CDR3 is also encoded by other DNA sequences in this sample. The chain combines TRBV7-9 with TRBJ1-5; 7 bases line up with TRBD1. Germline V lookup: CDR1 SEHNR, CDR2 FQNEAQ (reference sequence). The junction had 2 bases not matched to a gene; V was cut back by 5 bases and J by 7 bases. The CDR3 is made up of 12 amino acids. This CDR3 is CASSLGGQPQHF. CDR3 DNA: TGTGCCAGCAGCCTAGGGGGCCAGCCCCAGCATTTT.

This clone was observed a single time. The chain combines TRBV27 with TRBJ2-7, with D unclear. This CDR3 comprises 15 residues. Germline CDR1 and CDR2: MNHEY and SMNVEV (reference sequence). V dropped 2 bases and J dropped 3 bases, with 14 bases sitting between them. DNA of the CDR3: TGTGCCAGCAGTTTAACCCAGGTTTCCCTCTACGAGCAGTACTTC. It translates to CASSLTQVSLYEQYF.

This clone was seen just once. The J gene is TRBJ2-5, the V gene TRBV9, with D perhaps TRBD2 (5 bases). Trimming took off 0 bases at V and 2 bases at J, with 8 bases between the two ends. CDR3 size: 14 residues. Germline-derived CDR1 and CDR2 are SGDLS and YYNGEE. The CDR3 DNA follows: TGTGCCAGCAGCGTAGACCCGGGACAAGAGACCCAGTACTTC. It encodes CASSVDPGQETQYF.

The CDR3, as DNA: TGTGCCAGCAGCGTGGCGGGAGGGGCGGCCTCCTACGAGCAGTACTTC. Translated, it gives CASSVAGGAASYEQYF. V gene TRBV9 combines with J gene TRBJ2-7, with 9 bases matching TRBD2. The length of the CDR3 is 16 residues. Germline V CDR1 and CDR2: SGDLS, YYNGEE. The V gene end was trimmed by 2 bases and the J gene end by 0 bases; junction bases not matched to a gene: 6.

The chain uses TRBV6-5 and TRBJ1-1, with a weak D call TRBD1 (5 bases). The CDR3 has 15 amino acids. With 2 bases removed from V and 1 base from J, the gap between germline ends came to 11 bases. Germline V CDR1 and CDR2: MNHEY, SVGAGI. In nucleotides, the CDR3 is TGTGCCAGCAGTTACGTGGCAGGGCGGAACACTGAAGCTTTCTTT. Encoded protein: CASSYVAGRNTEAFF.

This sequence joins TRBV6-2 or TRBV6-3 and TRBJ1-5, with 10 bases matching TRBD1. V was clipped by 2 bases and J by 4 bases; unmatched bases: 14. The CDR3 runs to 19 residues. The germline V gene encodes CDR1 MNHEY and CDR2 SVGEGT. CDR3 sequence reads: CASSYIGTGVGRNNQPQHF. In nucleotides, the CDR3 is TGTGCCAGCAGTTACATCGGGACAGGGGTTGGTAGAAATAATCAGCCCCAGCATTTT.

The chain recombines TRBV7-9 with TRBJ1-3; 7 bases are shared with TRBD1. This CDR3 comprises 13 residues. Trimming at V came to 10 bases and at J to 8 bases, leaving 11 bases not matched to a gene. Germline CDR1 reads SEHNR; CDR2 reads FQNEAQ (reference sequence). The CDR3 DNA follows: TGTGCCACCTTCGCATGGCAGGGGGACACCATATATTTT. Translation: CATFAWQGDTIYF.

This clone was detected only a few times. The CDR3 DNA sequence: TGCGCCAGCAGCCAAGCCCCCCCTGACAGGGTTTCTGGAAAACTGTTTTTT. Translation: CASSQAPPDRVSGKLFF. The V call is TRBV4-1, the J call TRBJ1-4, with TRBD1 identical over 7 bases. The CDR3 runs to 17 residues. Unmatched junction bases numbered 15, after V lost 1 base and J lost 10 bases. In germline, CDR1 is MGHRA, CDR2 YSYEKL.

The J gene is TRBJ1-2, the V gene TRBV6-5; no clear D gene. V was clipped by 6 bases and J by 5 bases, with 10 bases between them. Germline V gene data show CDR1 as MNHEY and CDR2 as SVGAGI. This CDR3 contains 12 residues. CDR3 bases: TGTGCCAGCAGAATGCCAGGATATGGCTACACCTTC. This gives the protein CASRMPGYGYTF.

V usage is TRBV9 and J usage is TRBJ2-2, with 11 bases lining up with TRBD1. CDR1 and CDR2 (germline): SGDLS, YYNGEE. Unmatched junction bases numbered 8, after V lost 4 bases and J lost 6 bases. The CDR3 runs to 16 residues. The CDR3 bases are TGTGCCAGCAGCTCACAGGACAGGGGGCGCTCCGGGGAGCTGTTTTTT. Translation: CASSSQDRGRSGELFF.

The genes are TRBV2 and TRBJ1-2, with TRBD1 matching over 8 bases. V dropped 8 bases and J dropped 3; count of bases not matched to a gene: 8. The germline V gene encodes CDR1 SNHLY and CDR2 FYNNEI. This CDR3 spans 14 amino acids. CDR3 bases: TGTGCCAGCCATCCAGGGGGCGGATACTATGGCTACACCTTC. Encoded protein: CASHPGGGYYGYTF.

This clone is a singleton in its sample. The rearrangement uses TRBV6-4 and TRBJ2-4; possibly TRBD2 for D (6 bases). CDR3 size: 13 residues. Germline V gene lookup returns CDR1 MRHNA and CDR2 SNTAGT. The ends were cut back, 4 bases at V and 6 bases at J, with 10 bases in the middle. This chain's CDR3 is CASSAQEGNIQYF. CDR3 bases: TGTGCCAGCAGTGCCCAGGAGGGAAACATTCAGTACTTC.

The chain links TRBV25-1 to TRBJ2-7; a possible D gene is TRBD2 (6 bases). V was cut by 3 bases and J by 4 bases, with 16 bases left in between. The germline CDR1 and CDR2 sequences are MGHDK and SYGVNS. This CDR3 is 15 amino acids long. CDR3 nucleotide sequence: TGTGCCAGCAGTGAGAAATTGGCAGGGAGGTACGAGCAGTACTTC. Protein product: CASSEKLAGRYEQYF.

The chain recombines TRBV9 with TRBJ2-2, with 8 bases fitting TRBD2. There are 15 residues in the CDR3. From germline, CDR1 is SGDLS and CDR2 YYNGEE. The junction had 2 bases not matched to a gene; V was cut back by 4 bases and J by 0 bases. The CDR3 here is CASSPGGANTGELFF. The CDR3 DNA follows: TGTGCCAGCAGCCCGGGGGGGGCGAACACCGGGGAGCTGTTTTTT.